Listed below are T cell receptor beta chains from one sample, sequenced in a study of molecular identifiers for immune sequencing clone quantification. TCRdb fed the PCR reads into MiXCR, producing one record per CDR3 protein. The data contain nearly 650,000 distinct CDR3 sequences, about 25% of them singletons. What was sequenced was naive CD8+ T cells from blood, with Jurkat cell RNA spiked in. The receptors shown here come from a human donor in good health. Some libraries in this study had Jurkat cell RNA spiked in. The CDR3 runs from the conserved cysteine through the conserved F or W. D genes are given only for firm matches. Only part of the rows carry a size: once, few, many, or a class if the clone is expanded.

clone size: many
J gene: TRBJ2-7
V gene: TRBV7-2
D gene: TRBD2
CDR3 DNA: TGTGCCAGCAGCTTAATTGCGGGAGAGCTGTACGAGCAGTACTTC
CDR3 protein: CASSLIAGELYEQYF

clone size: few
J gene: TRBJ2-5
V gene: TRBV19
D gene: TRBD1
CDR3 DNA: TGTGCCAGTAGTCTCCTAACAGGGGGCCAAGAGACCCAGTACTTC
CDR3 protein: CASSLLTGGQETQYF

clone size: few
J gene: TRBJ1-2
V gene: TRBV5-5
D gene: TRBD1
CDR3 DNA: TGTGCCAGCAGCTTGGTAGGACAGGGCGATGGCTACACCTTC
CDR3 protein: CASSLVGQGDGYTF

clone size: -
J gene: TRBJ1-1
V gene: TRBV20-1
D gene: -
CDR3 DNA: TGCAGTGCTACATACCCAGGGGTGGGCGTGAACACTGAAGCTTTCTTT
CDR3 protein: CSATYPGVGVNTEAFF

clone size: many
J gene: TRBJ2-5
V gene: TRBV7-2
D gene: -
CDR3 DNA: TGTGCCAGCAGCTTACTAGGGACCGAAGAGACCCAGTACTTC
CDR3 protein: CASSLLGTEETQYF

clone size: -
J gene: TRBJ1-5
V gene: TRBV4-3
D gene: -
CDR3 DNA: TGCGCCAGCAGCCAAGATGCGGGCCCAACTCAGCCCCAGCATTTT
CDR3 protein: CASSQDAGPTQPQHF

clone size: -
J gene: TRBJ2-2
V gene: TRBV19
D gene: TRBD2
CDR3 DNA: TGTGCCAGTAGGACTAGCGGGAGGGCCGGCGGGGAGCTGTTTTTT
CDR3 protein: CASRTSGRAGGELFF

clone size: -
J gene: TRBJ2-1
V gene: TRBV7-6
D gene: TRBD2
CDR3 DNA: TGTGCCAGCAGCTTAAACATAATTGGGACTAGTGACCACAATGAGCAGTTCTTC
CDR3 protein: CASSLNIIGTSDHNEQFF

clone size: few
J gene: TRBJ2-3
V gene: TRBV12-3/TRBV12-4
D gene: -
CDR3 DNA: TGTGCCAGCAGTTTAACTTGGCAGATTAGCACAGATACGCAGTATTTT
CDR3 protein: CASSLTWQISTDTQYF

clone size: many
J gene: TRBJ2-2
V gene: TRBV24-1
D gene: -
CDR3 DNA: TGTGCCACCAGTGAGACCGGGACATCCACCGGGGAGCTGTTTTTT
CDR3 protein: CATSETGTSTGELFF

clone size: few
J gene: TRBJ1-3
V gene: TRBV11-2
D gene: -
CDR3 DNA: TGTGCCAGCAGTTCCTGGCCCTCTGGAAACACCATATATTTT
CDR3 protein: CASSSWPSGNTIYF

clone size: few
J gene: TRBJ1-5
V gene: TRBV30
D gene: TRBD1
CDR3 DNA: TGTGCCTGGGGGTCACAGGGGTTCGCTCAGCCCCAGCATTTT
CDR3 protein: CAWGSQGFAQPQHF

clone size: -
J gene: TRBJ2-2
V gene: TRBV2
D gene: -
CDR3 DNA: TGTGCCAGCAGTGATCGGACCAACACCGGGGAGCTGTTTTTT
CDR3 protein: CASSDRTNTGELFF

clone size: -
J gene: TRBJ1-5
V gene: TRBV15
D gene: TRBD1
CDR3 DNA: TGTGCCACCAGCAGATCCGGGACAGCGTATAGCAATCAGCCCCAGCATTTT
CDR3 protein: CATSRSGTAYSNQPQHF

clone size: -
J gene: TRBJ2-4
V gene: TRBV7-8
D gene: -
CDR3 DNA: TGTGCCCGCAGCTTACAGGGTGGGGGGGCCAGGGACATTCAGTACTTC
CDR3 protein: CARSLQGGGARDIQYF

clone size: many
J gene: TRBJ2-1
V gene: TRBV4-3
D gene: -
CDR3 DNA: TGCGCCAGCAGCCAAGTTACGGGCCCCAGCTCCTACAATGAGCAGTTCTTC
CDR3 protein: CASSQVTGPSSYNEQFF

clone size: many
J gene: TRBJ1-2
V gene: TRBV4-3
D gene: -
CDR3 DNA: TGCGCCAGCAGCTACGAGGACAGTGCTAACTATGGCTACACCTTC
CDR3 protein: CASSYEDSANYGYTF

clone size: many
J gene: TRBJ2-3
V gene: TRBV9
D gene: -
CDR3 DNA: TGTGCCAGCAGCGTGGAACACCGGGACATTCCCACAGATACGCAGTATTTT
CDR3 protein: CASSVEHRDIPTDTQYF

clone size: few
J gene: TRBJ2-5
V gene: TRBV29-1
D gene: -
CDR3 DNA: TGCAGCGTCCCCCCGTTGACGGAATATCAAGGGACCCAGTACTTC
CDR3 protein: CSVPPLTEYQGTQYF

clone size: many
J gene: TRBJ1-1
V gene: TRBV6-5
D gene: -
CDR3 DNA: TGTGCCAGCAGTTACTGGCTGGGGTTCGGCACTGAAGCTTTCTTT
CDR3 protein: CASSYWLGFGTEAFF

clone size: many
J gene: TRBJ2-2
V gene: TRBV7-9
D gene: -
CDR3 DNA: TGTGCCAGCAGCTTTCCTGAGGACCCCGGGGAGCTGTTTTTT
CDR3 protein: CASSFPEDPGELFF

clone size: -
J gene: TRBJ2-1
V gene: TRBV5-1
D gene: -
CDR3 DNA: TGCGCCAGCAGTTCGTTAACTACCTACAATGAGCAGTTGTTC
CDR3 protein: CASSSLTTYNEQLF

clone size: few
J gene: TRBJ1-5
V gene: TRBV6-1
D gene: -
CDR3 DNA: TGTGCCAGCAGTGGAGATTTGGGCGATCAGCCCCAGCATTTT
CDR3 protein: CASSGDLGDQPQHF

clone size: few
J gene: TRBJ2-7
V gene: TRBV9
D gene: TRBD2
CDR3 DNA: TGTGCCAGCAGCGTAGCTTGGGGACTAGCCTACGAGCAGTACTTC
CDR3 protein: CASSVAWGLAYEQYF

clone size: few
J gene: TRBJ2-5
V gene: TRBV10-3
D gene: TRBD2
CDR3 DNA: TGTGCCATCAGAGGACTAGCGGGAGAAGAGACCCAGTACTTC
CDR3 protein: CAIRGLAGEETQYF

clone size: -
J gene: TRBJ2-1
V gene: TRBV7-6
D gene: TRBD1
CDR3 DNA: TGTGCCAGCAGCTTAGTACAGGGGGGCAATGAGCAGTTCTTC
CDR3 protein: CASSLVQGGNEQFF

clone size: many
J gene: TRBJ2-3
V gene: TRBV9
D gene: -
CDR3 DNA: TGTGCCAGCAGCGTCAGTGGCGACTTAGATACGCAGTATTTT
CDR3 protein: CASSVSGDLDTQYF

clone size: many
J gene: TRBJ1-1
V gene: TRBV9
D gene: -
CDR3 DNA: TGTGCCAGCAGCGAGGTGGGGGTGAACACTGAAGCTTTCTTT
CDR3 protein: CASSEVGVNTEAFF

clone size: -
J gene: TRBJ2-1
V gene: TRBV7-3
D gene: TRBD2
CDR3 DNA: TGTGCCAGCAACCCCGGGACTAGCGGAGAGCAGTTCTTC
CDR3 protein: CASNPGTSGEQFF

clone size: few
J gene: TRBJ2-1
V gene: TRBV12-3/TRBV12-4
D gene: TRBD1
CDR3 DNA: TGTGCCAGCAGTTTACGGACAGGTTCTGATGAGCAGTTCTTC
CDR3 protein: CASSLRTGSDEQFF

clone size: -
J gene: TRBJ2-7
V gene: TRBV13
D gene: TRBD1
CDR3 DNA: TGTGCCAGCCGGGGACAGGGGAAGGGCGAGCAGTACTTC
CDR3 protein: CASRGQGKGEQYF

clone size: -
J gene: TRBJ2-3
V gene: TRBV4-3
D gene: TRBD1
CDR3 DNA: TGCGCCAGCAGCCCAAGTACGTTTAGCCAGGACAGGAGCACAGTTACGCAGTATTTT
CDR3 protein: CASSPSTFSQDRSTVTQYF

clone size: few
J gene: TRBJ2-1
V gene: TRBV4-2
D gene: -
CDR3 DNA: TGTGCCAGCAGCCAAGAGCTGGGTGGGCAGTTCTTC
CDR3 protein: CASSQELGGQFF

clone size: few
J gene: TRBJ2-7
V gene: TRBV27
D gene: -
CDR3 DNA: TGTGCCAGCAGCCCCGGTGAGGCCTACGAGCAGTACTTC
CDR3 protein: CASSPGEAYEQYF

clone size: -
J gene: TRBJ2-7
V gene: TRBV27
D gene: TRBD1
CDR3 DNA: TGTGCCAGCAGCGTGGACAGGGGAAGCTCCTACGAGCAGTACTTC
CDR3 protein: CASSVDRGSSYEQYF

clone size: -
J gene: TRBJ1-5
V gene: TRBV7-9
D gene: -
CDR3 DNA: TGTGCCAGCAGCTTAGTGGGGGCAGGGGTTGTCGATCAGCCCCAGCATTTT
CDR3 protein: CASSLVGAGVVDQPQHF

clone size: many
J gene: TRBJ2-7
V gene: TRBV4-2
D gene: -
CDR3 DNA: TGTGCCAGCAGCCACAGCGAGAACGAGCAGTACTTC
CDR3 protein: CASSHSENEQYF

clone size: many
J gene: TRBJ2-3
V gene: TRBV5-4
D gene: -
CDR3 DNA: TGTGCCAGCAGCTTAGAGGGGGAGGCGGATACGCAGTATTTT
CDR3 protein: CASSLEGEADTQYF

clone size: many
J gene: TRBJ2-7
V gene: TRBV29-1
D gene: -
CDR3 DNA: TGCAGCGTAATTTCGGGACGGTCCTACGAGCAGTACTTC
CDR3 protein: CSVISGRSYEQYF

clone size: many
J gene: TRBJ1-1
V gene: TRBV12-3/TRBV12-4
D gene: TRBD1
CDR3 DNA: TGTGCCAGCAGTCTGGGACAGTTCTACACTGAAGCTTTCTTT
CDR3 protein: CASSLGQFYTEAFF

clone size: many
J gene: TRBJ2-7
V gene: TRBV4-3
D gene: TRBD1
CDR3 DNA: TGCGCCAGCAGCCCCGGGACAGGGTTCTACGAGCAGTACTTC
CDR3 protein: CASSPGTGFYEQYF

clone size: -
J gene: TRBJ2-7
V gene: TRBV5-4
D gene: TRBD2
CDR3 DNA: TGTGCCAGCAGCTGGACTAGCGGGAGCGAGCAGTGCTTC
CDR3 protein: CASSWTSGSEQCF

clone size: many
J gene: TRBJ2-7
V gene: TRBV15
D gene: TRBD1
CDR3 DNA: TGTGCCACCAGCAGCCGGGACAGGCTGGTCGAGCAGTACTTC
CDR3 protein: CATSSRDRLVEQYF

clone size: few
J gene: TRBJ2-1
V gene: TRBV7-2
D gene: TRBD2
CDR3 DNA: TGTGCCAGCAGCTTGCTAGCGGGGGGTTCCTACAATGAGCAGTTCTTC
CDR3 protein: CASSLLAGGSYNEQFF

clone size: few
J gene: TRBJ2-1
V gene: TRBV29-1
D gene: -
CDR3 DNA: TGCAGCGTTGAAAAGACAGACTCCTACAATGAGCAGTTCTTC
CDR3 protein: CSVEKTDSYNEQFF

clone size: few
J gene: TRBJ2-7
V gene: TRBV7-6
D gene: TRBD2
CDR3 DNA: TGTGCCAGCAGCTTGGGACTAGCGGGGACAACGTACGAGCAGTACTTC
CDR3 protein: CASSLGLAGTTYEQYF

clone size: -
J gene: TRBJ2-5
V gene: TRBV7-9
D gene: TRBD2
CDR3 DNA: TGTGCCAGCAGCTTGCTAGCGGGTGGGACTCAAGAGACCCAGTACTTC
CDR3 protein: CASSLLAGGTQETQYF

clone size: many
J gene: TRBJ2-5
V gene: TRBV28
D gene: TRBD1
CDR3 DNA: TGTGCCAGCAGTTTAGGGTCAGGGGGCTTGGAGACCCAGTACTTC
CDR3 protein: CASSLGSGGLETQYF

clone size: -
J gene: TRBJ2-3
V gene: TRBV7-9
D gene: -
CDR3 DNA: TGTGCCAGCAGCCTCCGGGCGCCCGGCCCAGATACGCAGTATTTT
CDR3 protein: CASSLRAPGPDTQYF

clone size: few
J gene: TRBJ2-2
V gene: TRBV9
D gene: -
CDR3 DNA: TGTGCCAGCAGCGTAGTGGCAGAACTGAACACCGGGGAGCTGTTTTTT
CDR3 protein: CASSVVAELNTGELFF

clone size: many
J gene: TRBJ2-7
V gene: TRBV28
D gene: -
CDR3 DNA: TGTGCCAGCAGTTTATCCGGGACCTTCTACGAGCAGTACTTC
CDR3 protein: CASSLSGTFYEQYF

clone size: few
J gene: TRBJ1-5
V gene: TRBV7-9
D gene: TRBD1
CDR3 DNA: TGTGCCAGCAGCTTAGTATTGACAGGGAATGATCAGCCCCAGCATTTT
CDR3 protein: CASSLVLTGNDQPQHF